Below are 8 T cell receptor beta chains sequenced from a single sample in a study of T-cell reconstitution after alpha-beta-depleted transplantation in children. It was with unique molecular identifiers that the TCRbeta library was prepared. TCRdb recomputed calls from the PCR reads with MiXCR, one row per CDR3 protein. The sample includes approximately 220,000 distinct CDR3 sequences, over 15% seen only once; the top ten take roughly two fifths. The sequencing used PBMCs, mostly from graft donor cells, collected 360 days after TCRalphabeta/CD19-depleted stem cell transplant. The receptors originated from a male patient aged 2-15 years who had a stem cell transplant for acute lymphoblastic leukemia, so the T cells may come from the graft donor.

This clonotype appeared a few times. This chain connects TRBV10-3 to TRBJ1-5, with 7 bases that match TRBD1. The CDR3 is made up of 15 amino acids. With V trimmed by 5 bases and J by 2 bases, 6 bases remained unmatched. Germline loops: CDR1 ENHRY, CDR2 SYGVKD. DNA of the CDR3: TGTGCCATCAGTTCGACAGGGAGCGGCAATCAGCCCCAGCATTTT. It translates to CAISSTGSGNQPQHF.

The chain has TRBV5-6 and TRBJ2-1, with D uncertain. The CDR3 spans 11 residues. The germline gives CDR1 SGHDT, CDR2 YYEEEE. V was trimmed by 0 bases and J by 15 bases, leaving 10 bases between them. The CDR3 coding sequence is TGTGCCAGCAGCTTGGGTGTGAAGGCGTTCTTC. Protein: CASSLGVKAFF.

In this sample, this clonotype turned up once. The chain joins TRBV30 to TRBJ1-5; D unresolved. This CDR3 comprises 13 residues. Trimming left V 4 bases short and J 3 bases short, with 10 bases between. The V gene's germline CDR1 is GTSNPN and CDR2 SVGIG (reference sequence). The CDR3 spells CAWNKEFNQPQHF. The CDR3 DNA sequence: TGTGCCTGGAACAAGGAATTCAATCAGCCCCAGCATTTT.

This chain uses TRBV15 with TRBJ2-3; possible D gene TRBD2, 6 bases. V lost 0 bases, J lost 2 bases, and 12 bases lay in between. The CDR3 extends over 16 amino acids. Germline CDR1 LNHNV, CDR2 YYDKDF (reference sequence). For the CDR3, the DNA is TGTGCCACCAGCAGAGATAGCGGCCAGGTCACAGATACGCAGTATTTT. Amino acid sequence: CATSRDSGQVTDTQYF.

The V gene is TRBV20-1, the J gene TRBJ2-4; TRBD1 matches 9 bases. V shed 0 bases, J shed 3 bases, and the junction held 6 bases outside the gene matches. This CDR3 spans 16 amino acids. Germline V gene lookup returns CDR1 DFQATT and CDR2 SNEGSKA (reference sequence). CDR3 sequence: CSARDRTGVVKNIQYF. CDR3 bases: TGCAGTGCTAGAGATAGGACAGGGGTGGTCAAAAACATTCAGTACTTC.

This clonotype occurred a few times. This sequence joins TRBV20-1 and TRBJ2-3, with unresolved D. V dropped 6 bases and J dropped 0 bases, with 10 bases sitting between them. The CDR3 is made up of 13 amino acids. The germline V gene encodes CDR1 DFQATT and CDR2 SNEGSKA (reference sequence). The CDR3 region is CSAVFTSTDTQYF. CDR3 in DNA: TGCAGTGCCGTGTTTACTAGCACAGATACGCAGTATTTT.

This clonotype was detected a few times. The chain is built from TRBV7-9 and TRBJ2-7; no firm D call. Looked up from germline, CDR1 is SEHNR and CDR2 is FQNEAQ (reference sequence). The length of the CDR3 is 12 residues. The ends were cut back, 5 bases at V and 4 bases at J, with 9 bases in the middle. CDR3 DNA: TGTGCCAGCAGCCCCTCCCAGTACGAGCAGTACTTC. Its protein is CASSPSQYEQYF.

The chain joins TRBV6-2 or TRBV6-3 to TRBJ1-1; D uncertain. V lost 0 bases to trimming and J lost 2 bases, with 13 bases between them. From germline, CDR1 is MNHEY and CDR2 SVGEGT. The CDR3 loop spans 16 amino acids. The CDR3 is CASSYSALGLNTEAFF. The CDR3 DNA is TGTGCCAGCAGTTACTCGGCGCTGGGGTTAAACACTGAAGCTTTCTTT.